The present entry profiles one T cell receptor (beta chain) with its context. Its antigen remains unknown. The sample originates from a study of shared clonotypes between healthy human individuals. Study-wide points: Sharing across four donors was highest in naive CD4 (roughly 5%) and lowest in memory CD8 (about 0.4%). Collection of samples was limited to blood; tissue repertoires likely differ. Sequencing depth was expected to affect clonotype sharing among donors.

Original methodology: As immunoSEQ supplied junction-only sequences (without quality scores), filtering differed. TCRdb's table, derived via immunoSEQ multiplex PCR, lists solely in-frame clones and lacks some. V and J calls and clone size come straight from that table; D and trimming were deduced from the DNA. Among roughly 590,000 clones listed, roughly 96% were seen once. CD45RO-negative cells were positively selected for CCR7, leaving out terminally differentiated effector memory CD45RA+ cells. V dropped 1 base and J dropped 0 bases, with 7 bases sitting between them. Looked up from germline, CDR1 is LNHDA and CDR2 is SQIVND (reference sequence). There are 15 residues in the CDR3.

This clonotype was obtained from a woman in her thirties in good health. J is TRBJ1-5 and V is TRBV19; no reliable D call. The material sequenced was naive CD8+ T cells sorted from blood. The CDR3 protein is CASSIARGSNQPQHF. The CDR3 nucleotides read TGTGCCAGTAGTATAGCCCGTGGTAGCAATCAGCCCCAGCATTTT.